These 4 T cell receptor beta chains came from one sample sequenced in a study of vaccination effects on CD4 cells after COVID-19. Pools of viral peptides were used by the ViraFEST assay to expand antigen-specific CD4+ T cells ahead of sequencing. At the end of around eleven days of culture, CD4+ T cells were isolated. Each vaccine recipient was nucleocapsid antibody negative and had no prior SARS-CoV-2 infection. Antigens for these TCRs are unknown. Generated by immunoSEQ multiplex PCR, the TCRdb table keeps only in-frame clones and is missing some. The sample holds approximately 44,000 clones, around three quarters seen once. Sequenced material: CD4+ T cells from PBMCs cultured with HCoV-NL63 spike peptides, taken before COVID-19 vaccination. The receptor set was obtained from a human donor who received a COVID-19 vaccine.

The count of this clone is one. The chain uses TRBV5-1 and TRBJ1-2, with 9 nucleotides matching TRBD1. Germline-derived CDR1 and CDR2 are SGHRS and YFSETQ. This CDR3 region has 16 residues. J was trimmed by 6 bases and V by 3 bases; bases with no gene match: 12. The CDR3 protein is CASSSQYEGQGDGYTF. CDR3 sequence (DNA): TGCGCCAGCAGCTCGCAATACGAGGGACAGGGTGATGGCTACACCTTC. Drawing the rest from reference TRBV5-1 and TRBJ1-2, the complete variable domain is KAGVTQTPRYLIKTRGQQVTLSCSPISGHRSVSWYQQTPGQGLQFLFEYFSETQRNKGNFPGRFSGRQFSNSRSEMNVSTLELGDSALYLCASSSQYEGQGDGYTFGSGTRLTVV.

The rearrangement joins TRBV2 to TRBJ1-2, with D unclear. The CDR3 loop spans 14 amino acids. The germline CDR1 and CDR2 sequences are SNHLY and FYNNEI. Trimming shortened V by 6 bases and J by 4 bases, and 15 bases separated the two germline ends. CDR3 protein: CASSEAGRGYGYTF. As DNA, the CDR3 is TGTGCCAGCAGCGAGGCGGGTAGAGGCTATGGCTACACCTTC.

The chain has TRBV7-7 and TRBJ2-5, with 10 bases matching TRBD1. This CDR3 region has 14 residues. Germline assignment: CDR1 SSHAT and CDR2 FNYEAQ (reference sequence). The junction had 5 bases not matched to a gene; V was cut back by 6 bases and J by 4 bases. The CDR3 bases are TGTGCCAGCAGTAGGACAGGGGGGGTAGAGACCCAGTACTTC. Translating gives CASSRTGGVETQYF.

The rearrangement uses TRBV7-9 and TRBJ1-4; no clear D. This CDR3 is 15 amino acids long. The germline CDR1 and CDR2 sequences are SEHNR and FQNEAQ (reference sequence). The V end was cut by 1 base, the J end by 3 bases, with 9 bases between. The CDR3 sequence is CASSLDGSANEKLFF. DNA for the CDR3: TGTGCCAGCAGCTTAGATGGGTCGGCTAATGAAAAACTGTTTTTT. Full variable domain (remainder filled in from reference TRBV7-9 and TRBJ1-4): DTGVSQNPRHKITKRGQNVTFRCDPISEHNRLYWYRQTLGQGPEFLTYFQNEAQLEKSRLLSDRFSAERPKGSFSTLEIQRTEQGDSAMYLCASSLDGSANEKLFFGSGTQLSVL.